The T cell receptor beta chain under discussion was sequenced for a study of technical replicates of blood from a few donors. TCRdb keeps only in-frame clones here, not all; method: immunoSEQ multiplex PCR. The repertoire holds some 94,000 clones, 90% to 96% seen once, with 0.36% in the top ten. This clone was observed a few times. Looked up from germline, CDR1 is SNHLY and CDR2 is FYNNEI. J gave up 6 bases and V 4 bases, and 7 bases lay outside the gene matches. The CDR3 runs to 15 residues. The chain employs TRBV2 and TRBJ2-2, with 8 bases lining up with TRBD2. Sequences were obtained from T cells isolated from PBMCs. The sequence came from a human donor in good health. The CDR3 region is CASSVDGRASGELFF. CDR3 bases: TGTGCCAGCAGTGTAGACGGGAGGGCGTCCGGGGAGCTGTTTTTT. Full variable domain (missing parts from reference TRBV2 and TRBJ2-2): EPEVTQTPSHQVTQMGQEVILRCVPISNHLYFYWYRQILGQKVEFLVSFYNNEISEKSEIFDDQFSVERPDGSNFTLKIRSTKLEDSAMYFCASSVDGRASGELFFGEGSRLTVL.